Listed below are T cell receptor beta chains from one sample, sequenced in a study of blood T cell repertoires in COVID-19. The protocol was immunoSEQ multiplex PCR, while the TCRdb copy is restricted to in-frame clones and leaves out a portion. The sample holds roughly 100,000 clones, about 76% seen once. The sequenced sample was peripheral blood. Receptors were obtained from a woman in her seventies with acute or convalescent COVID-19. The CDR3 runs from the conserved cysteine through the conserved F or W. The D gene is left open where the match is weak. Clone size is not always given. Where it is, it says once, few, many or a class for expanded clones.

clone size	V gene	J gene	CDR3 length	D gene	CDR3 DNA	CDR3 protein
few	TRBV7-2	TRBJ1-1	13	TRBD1	TGTGCCAGCAGATGGACAGGGGACACTGAAGCTTTCTTT	CASRWTGDTEAFF
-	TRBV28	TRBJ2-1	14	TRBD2	TGTGCCAGCCAAACTAGCGGCTCCTACAATGAGCAGTTCTTC	CASQTSGSYNEQFF
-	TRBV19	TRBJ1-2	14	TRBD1	TGTGCCAGTAGTGCGCAGACAGGGGACTATGGCTACACCTTC	CASSAQTGDYGYTF
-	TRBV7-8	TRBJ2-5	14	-	TGTGCCAGCAGCTTCCACAGAAACCAAGAGACCCAGTACTTC	CASSFHRNQETQYF
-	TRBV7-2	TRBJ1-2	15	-	TGTGCCAGCAGCTCTGGCGGGGGGGGCGCTTATGGCTACACCTTC	CASSSGGGGAYGYTF
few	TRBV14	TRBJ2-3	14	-	TGTGCCAGCAGCCACGTCGGGACTTCAGATACGCAGTATTTT	CASSHVGTSDTQYF
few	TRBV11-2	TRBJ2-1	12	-	TGTGCCAGCAGCTTAGCCCAGGGGGGAGAGTTCTTC	CASSLAQGGEFF
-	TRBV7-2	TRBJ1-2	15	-	TGTGCCAGCACCCCTTCGACAGAGTCTAACTATGGCTACACCTTC	CASTPSTESNYGYTF
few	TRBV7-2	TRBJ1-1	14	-	TGTGCCAGCAGCTTTGACAGACAGAACACTGAAGCTTTCTTT	CASSFDRQNTEAFF
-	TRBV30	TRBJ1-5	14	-	TGTGCCTGGAGGGAAACGGGGTCCAATCAGCCCCAGCATTTT	CAWRETGSNQPQHF
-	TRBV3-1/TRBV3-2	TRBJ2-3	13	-	TGTGCCAGCAGCCAAGCTCGCGCAGATACGCAGTATTTT	CASSQARADTQYF
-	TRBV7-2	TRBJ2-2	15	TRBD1	TGTGCCAGCAGCTACTGGGACAGGGCGGTCGGGGAGCTGTTTTTT	CASSYWDRAVGELFF
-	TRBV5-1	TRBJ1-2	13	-	TGCGCCAGCAGCCTGGGATCAGGGTATGGCTACACCTTC	CASSLGSGYGYTF
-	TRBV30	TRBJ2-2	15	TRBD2	TGTGCCTGGAGTCACGGACTAGCGAACACCGGGGAGCTGTTTTTT	CAWSHGLANTGELFF
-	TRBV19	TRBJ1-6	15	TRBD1	TGTGCCAGTACCTCCCGGGACAGCCTTAGTTCACCCCTCCACTTT	CASTSRDSLSSPLHF
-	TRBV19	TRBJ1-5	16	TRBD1	TGTGCCAGTAGTAGATCCGGACAGGGAACCCATCAGCCCCAGCATTTT	CASSRSGQGTHQPQHF
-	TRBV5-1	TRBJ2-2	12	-	TGCGCCAGCAGCCCAAACACCGGGGAGCTGTTTTTT	CASSPNTGELFF
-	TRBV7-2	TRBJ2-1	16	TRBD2	TGTGCCAGCAGCGTCCTAGCGGGGGGCTCCTACAATGAGCAGTTCTTC	CASSVLAGGSYNEQFF
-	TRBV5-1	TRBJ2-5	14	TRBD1	TGCGCCAGCAGGCATGGACAGGGACGAGAGACCCAGTACTTC	CASRHGQGRETQYF
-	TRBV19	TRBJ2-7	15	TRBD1	TGTGCCAGTAGTGAACAGGGGGCCACCTACTTCGAGCAGTACTTC	CASSEQGATYFEQYF
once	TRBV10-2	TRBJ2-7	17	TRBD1	TGCGCCAGCGAATCCGGGACAGGACTACGAAGTAGCAAGGAGCAGTACTTC	CASESGTGLRSSKEQYF